Below, one TCR beta chain is given with its context. These data come from a study of cytomegalovirus exposure and HLA in healthy donors. The CDR3 covers 16 residues. Trimming took 3 bases from V and 4 from J; bases not matched to a gene: 8. Germline V gives CDR1 MGHRA, CDR2 YSYEKL. Amplification used 60 Vbeta primers and 13 Jbeta primers. The table came from immunoSEQ multiplex PCR; TCRdb's copy has only in-frame clones and leaves some out. Of 130,000 or so clones in the sample, roughly 78% were seen once. Material: PBMCs. The chain combines TRBV4-1 with TRBJ1-4; the match to TRBD1 covers 7 bases. The receptor was isolated from a young man in good health and CMV-seropositive. For the CDR3, the DNA is TGCGCCAGCAGCCACCCCTCGGGACAGTATAATGAAAAACTGTTTTTT. Amino acid sequence: CASSHPSGQYNEKLFF.